This TCR beta chain is drawn from a study of control samples from healthy donors and cancer patients. This clone came up many times. Profiling relied on immunoSEQ multiplex PCR, and the TCRdb table lists in-frame clones only, not all of them. The top ten hold over 25% of the sample, which has fewer than 90,000 clones, 84% seen once. This receptor was taken from a man aged 45-60 years in good health. Sequences were obtained from blood.

This CDR3 reads CASTPGWGDGYTF. The CDR3, as DNA: TGTGCCAGCACCCCAGGGTGGGGGGATGGCTACACCTTC. V and J are TRBV5-4 and TRBJ1-2, with D possibly TRBD1 on 5 matching bases. Trimming shortened V by 6 bases and J by 6 bases, and 15 bases separated the two germline ends. This CDR3 comprises 13 residues. Germline V gives CDR1 SGHNT, CDR2 YYREEE (reference sequence).